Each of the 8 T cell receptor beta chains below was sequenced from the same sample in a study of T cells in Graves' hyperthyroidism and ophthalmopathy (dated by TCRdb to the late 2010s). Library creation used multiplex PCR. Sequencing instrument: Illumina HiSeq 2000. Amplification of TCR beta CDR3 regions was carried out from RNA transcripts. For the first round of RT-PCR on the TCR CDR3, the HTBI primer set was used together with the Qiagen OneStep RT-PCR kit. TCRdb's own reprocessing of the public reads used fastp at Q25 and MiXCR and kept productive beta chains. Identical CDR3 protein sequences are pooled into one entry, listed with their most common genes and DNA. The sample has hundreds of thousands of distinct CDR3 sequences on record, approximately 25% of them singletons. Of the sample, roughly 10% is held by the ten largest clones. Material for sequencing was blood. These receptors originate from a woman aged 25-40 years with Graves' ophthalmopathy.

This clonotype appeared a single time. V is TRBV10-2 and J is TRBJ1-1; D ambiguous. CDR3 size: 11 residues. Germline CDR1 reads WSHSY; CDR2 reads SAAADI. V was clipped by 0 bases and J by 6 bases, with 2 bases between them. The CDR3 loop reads CASSESAEAFF. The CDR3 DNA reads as TGCGCCAGCAGTGAGTCCGCTGAAGCTTTCTTT.

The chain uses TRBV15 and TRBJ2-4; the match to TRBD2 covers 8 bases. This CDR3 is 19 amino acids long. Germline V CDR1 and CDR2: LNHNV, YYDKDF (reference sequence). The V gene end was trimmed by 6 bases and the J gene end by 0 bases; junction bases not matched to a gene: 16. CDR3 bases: TGTGCCACCAGACCTTCGGGGGGGGGAACATTGATAGCCAAAAACATTCAGTACTTC. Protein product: CATRPSGGGTLIAKNIQYF.

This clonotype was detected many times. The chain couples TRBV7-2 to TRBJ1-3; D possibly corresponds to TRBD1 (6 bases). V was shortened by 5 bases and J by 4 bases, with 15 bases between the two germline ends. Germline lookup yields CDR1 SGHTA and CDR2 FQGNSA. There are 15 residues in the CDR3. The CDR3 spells CASSLSGTNGNTIYF. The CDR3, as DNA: TGTGCCAGCAGCCTTAGTGGGACAAACGGAAACACCATATATTTT.

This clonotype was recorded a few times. DNA of the CDR3: TGTGCCAGCAGTTTGAGACCAAATGATTATAGCAATCAGCCCCAGCATTTT. It codes for CASSLRPNDYSNQPQHF. This sequence joins TRBV12-3 or TRBV12-4 and TRBJ1-5; D is unclear. This CDR3 has 17 residues. V lost 3 bases, J lost 0 bases, and 15 bases lay in between.

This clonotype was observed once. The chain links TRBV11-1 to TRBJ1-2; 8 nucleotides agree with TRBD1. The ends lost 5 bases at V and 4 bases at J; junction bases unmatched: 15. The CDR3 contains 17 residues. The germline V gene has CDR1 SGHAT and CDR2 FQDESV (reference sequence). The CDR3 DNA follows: TGTGCCAGCAGCCCGAAAAGAACTGGACAGGGCCTCTATGGCTACACCTTC. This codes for CASSPKRTGQGLYGYTF. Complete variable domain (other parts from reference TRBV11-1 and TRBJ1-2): EAEVAQSPRYKITEKSQAVAFWCDPISGHATLYWYRQILGQGPELLVQFQDESVVDDSQLPKDRFSAERLKGVDSTLKIQPAELGDSAMYLCASSPKRTGQGLYGYTFGSGTRLTVV.

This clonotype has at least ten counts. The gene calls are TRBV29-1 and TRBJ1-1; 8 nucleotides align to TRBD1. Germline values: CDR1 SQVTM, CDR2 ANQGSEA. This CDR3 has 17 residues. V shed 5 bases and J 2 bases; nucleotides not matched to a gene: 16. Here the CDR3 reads CSVRPAQGAVKNTEAFF. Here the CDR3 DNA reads TGCAGCGTTCGGCCGGCGCAGGGGGCTGTGAAAAACACTGAAGCTTTCTTT.

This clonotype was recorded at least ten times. The DNA of the CDR3 is TGTGCCAGCTCACCACCGGGACTAGCGGGGACCGAGCAGTACTTC. Protein product: CASSPPGLAGTEQYF. The chain has TRBV18 and TRBJ2-7; 13 bases fit TRBD2. The V and J ends lost 0 bases and 6 bases, in that order; junction bases with no gene match: 2. In germline, CDR1 is KGHSH, CDR2 LQKENI. The CDR3 sequence is 15 residues long. Full variable domain (outside the CDR3, taken from reference TRBV18 and TRBJ2-7): NAGVMQNPRHLVRRRGQEARLRCSPMKGHSHVYWYRQLPEEGLKFMVYLQKENIIDESGMPKERFSAEFPKEGPSILRIQQVVRGDSAAYFCASSPPGLAGTEQYFGPGTRLTVT.

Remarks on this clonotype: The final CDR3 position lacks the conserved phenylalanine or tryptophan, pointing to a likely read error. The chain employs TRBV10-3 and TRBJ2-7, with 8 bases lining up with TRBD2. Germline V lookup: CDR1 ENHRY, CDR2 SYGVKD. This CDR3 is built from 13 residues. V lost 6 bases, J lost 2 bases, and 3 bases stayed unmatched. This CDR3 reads CAIRGLGTYEQYL. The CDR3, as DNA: TGTGCCATCAGGGGACTAGGGACCTACGAGCAGTACCTC.